The rows below give T cell receptor beta chains drawn from one sample of a study of T cell repertoires in cytomegalovirus infection. Using its own MiXCR run on the reads, TCRdb lists one record per CDR3 protein. The sample consists of 650,000 to 850,000 distinct CDR3 sequences, 25% to 35% of them appearing once. Antigen specificity for these receptors is unknown. The material was cultured CD8+ T cells from PBMCs, obtained from culture after CMV antigen stimulation. Receptors originate from a human donor in good health (CMV status not recorded). Some clones in this sample may be carry-over from other donors' samples. Both conserved end residues are part of each CDR3. The D gene is left open where the match is weak. The size of a clone is reported for some rows only, either as once, few or many, or as a class for expanded clones.

v_call: TRBV7-9
d_call: NA
j_call: TRBJ1-2
clone_size: NA
cdr3_nt: TGTGCCAGCAGCTTAGAAACCCAAGAGGGCTATGGCTACACCTTC
cdr3_aa: CASSLETQEGYGYTF

v_call: TRBV6-1
d_call: NA
j_call: TRBJ2-7
clone_size: few
cdr3_nt: TGTGCCAGCAGTGGAGCGGGTCTAAGCTCCTACGAGCAGTACTTC
cdr3_aa: CASSGAGLSSYEQYF

v_call: TRBV19
d_call: NA
j_call: TRBJ2-1
clone_size: few
cdr3_nt: TGTGCCAGTAGTATACCGGGGTGGAATGAGCAGTTCTTC
cdr3_aa: CASSIPGWNEQFF

v_call: TRBV12-5
d_call: TRBD2
j_call: TRBJ2-3
clone_size: few
cdr3_nt: TGTGCTAGTGGTTTGGGTCTAGCGGGGGATTCAGATACGCAGTATTTT
cdr3_aa: CASGLGLAGDSDTQYF

v_call: TRBV29-1
d_call: NA
j_call: TRBJ2-1
clone_size: few
cdr3_nt: TGCAGCGCGGCCGCCGAAGAGGGGGGGCCAGTGTACAATGAGCAGTTCTTC
cdr3_aa: CSAAAEEGGPVYNEQFF

v_call: TRBV27
d_call: TRBD1
j_call: TRBJ2-3
clone_size: NA
cdr3_nt: TGTGCCAGCAGCCGACAGGGGCGAACAGATACGCAGTATTTT
cdr3_aa: CASSRQGRTDTQYF

v_call: TRBV19
d_call: NA
j_call: TRBJ1-5
clone_size: NA
cdr3_nt: TGTGCCAGTAGTATAGTTGGCAGGGGGCCCCAGCATTTT
cdr3_aa: CASSIVGRGPQHF

v_call: TRBV4-1
d_call: TRBD2
j_call: TRBJ2-2
clone_size: few
cdr3_nt: TGCGCCAGCAGTTCTTGGCGGCGGGAGGGGGCCGGGGAGCTGTTTTTT
cdr3_aa: CASSSWRREGAGELFF

v_call: TRBV4-3
d_call: NA
j_call: TRBJ2-3
clone_size: NA
cdr3_nt: TGCGCCAGCAGCGTTGGGGGCGATCAGTATTTT
cdr3_aa: CASSVGGDQYF

v_call: TRBV6-2/TRBV6-3
d_call: NA
j_call: TRBJ2-2
clone_size: few
cdr3_nt: TGTGCCAGCAACCCGACAGAGGTTACCGGGGAGCTGTTTTTT
cdr3_aa: CASNPTEVTGELFF

v_call: TRBV27
d_call: TRBD1
j_call: TRBJ1-5
clone_size: NA
cdr3_nt: TGTGCCAGCAGTTCCTACAGGGGTCAGCCCCAGCATTTT
cdr3_aa: CASSSYRGQPQHF